This passage covers 30 T cell receptor beta chains from one sample sequenced in a study of blood T cell repertoires in COVID-19. TCRdb's table, derived via immunoSEQ multiplex PCR, lists solely in-frame clones and lacks some. Here the sample spans tens of thousands of clones, around 90% being singletons. Sequencing was done on a sample of peripheral blood. Receptor source: a woman aged 45-65 years with acute or convalescent COVID-19.

This sequence joins TRBV10-2 and TRBJ2-3; 8 bases are shared with TRBD2. CDR1 is WSHSY and CDR2 is SAAADI in the germline V gene. V dropped 2 bases and J dropped 1; count of bases not matched to a gene: 11. This CDR3 is 18 amino acids long. CDR3 DNA sequence: TGCGCCAGCAGTGAGCGGGGGGGCCGCTTGTTGGGCACAGATACGCAGTATTTT. Protein sequence: CASSERGGRLLGTDTQYF.

This sequence joins TRBV9 and TRBJ1-2; D not certain. This CDR3 comprises 14 residues. CDR1 is SGDLS, CDR2 YYNGEE, per germline. Trimming took 2 bases from V and 5 from J, leaving 13 bases between them. CDR3 nucleotide sequence: TGTGCCAGCAGCGTTAGTCAGGCGTTGTATGGCTACACCTTC. Translating gives CASSVSQALYGYTF.

The rearrangement uses TRBV5-6 and TRBJ2-3; 10 nucleotides match TRBD2. The V segment lost 4 bases and the J segment 5 bases; nucleotides outside the gene matches: 16. Germline CDR1 reads SGHDT; CDR2 reads YYEEEE. This CDR3 has 18 residues. The CDR3 region is CASSPTGRAGGPLDTQYF. CDR3 DNA: TGTGCCAGCAGCCCAACCGGAAGAGCGGGAGGGCCGCTAGATACGCAGTATTTT.

The chain carries TRBV9 and TRBJ1-3; possible D gene TRBD1, 5 bases. Trimming removed 0 bases from V and 2 bases from J, with 12 bases in between. Germline V gene lookup returns CDR1 SGDLS and CDR2 YYNGEE. This CDR3 is built from 16 residues. Here the CDR3 reads CASSVEVGGTGNTIYF. Written as DNA, the CDR3 is TGTGCCAGCAGCGTAGAGGTGGGGGGGACTGGAAACACCATATATTTT. Full variable domain (outside the CDR3, taken from reference TRBV9 and TRBJ1-3): DSGVTQTPKHLITATGQRVTLRCSPRSGDLSVYWYQQSLDQGLQFLIQYYNGEERAKGNILERFSAQQFPDLHSELNLSSLELGDSALYFCASSVEVGGTGNTIYFGEGSWLTVV.

In its sample, this clone was seen once. V is TRBV4-2 and J is TRBJ1-3, with 9 bases aligning to TRBD1. This CDR3 region has 16 residues. CDR1 and CDR2 (germline): LGHNA, YNFKEQ. J was trimmed by 2 bases and V by 1 base; bases with no gene match: 3. The chain's CDR3 is CASSQARQGAGNTIYF. CDR3 DNA: TGTGCCAGCAGCCAAGCGAGACAGGGGGCTGGAAACACCATATATTTT.

This clone showed up just a few times. V usage is TRBV7-9 and J usage is TRBJ2-3; possibly TRBD2 for D (6 bases). Per germline, CDR1 SEHNR and CDR2 FQNEAQ (reference sequence). The CDR3 loop spans 16 amino acids. V was cut by 1 base and J by 5 bases, with 16 bases left in between. The CDR3 loop is CASSLGLRERKDTQYF. CDR3 DNA sequence: TGTGCCAGCAGCTTAGGTCTACGGGAGCGTAAAGATACGCAGTATTTT.

This clone occurred once. The chain employs TRBV7-2 and TRBJ1-5; 9 bases match TRBD1. V lost 8 bases, J lost 6 bases, and 8 bases stayed unmatched. Germline V gene lookup returns CDR1 SGHTA and CDR2 FQGNSA. The CDR3 covers 14 residues. For the CDR3, the DNA is TGTGCCAGCGATCCCGGGACAGGGCGTCAGCCCCAGCATTTT. Translated: CASDPGTGRQPQHF.

The chain employs TRBV18 and TRBJ1-1; 9 positions match TRBD1. V lost 3 bases, J lost 0 bases, and 11 bases stayed unmatched. This CDR3 comprises 18 residues. Germline loops: CDR1 KGHSH, CDR2 LQKENI. Here the CDR3 DNA reads TGTGCCAGCTCACCGCTTGCGGGGACAGGGATGGTGAACACTGAAGCTTTCTTT. Translation gives CASSPLAGTGMVNTEAFF.

The V and J genes are TRBV5-7 and TRBJ1-5, with 7 bases fitting TRBD1. TRBV5-7 carries the ORF label, with uncertain function. This CDR3 has 17 residues. Trimming removed 7 bases from V and 1 base from J; junction bases left unmatched: 14. CDR3 in DNA: TGTGCCAGCTGTTCTCACAGGGGTTGGACGAGCAATCAGCCCCAGCATTTT. Translating gives CASCSHRGWTSNQPQHF.

The gene calls are TRBV7-8 and TRBJ2-5; 11 nucleotides agree with TRBD1. The CDR3 length is 17 residues. Germline V gene sequence: CDR1 SGHVS, CDR2 FQNEAQ. V lost 3 bases to trimming and J lost 3 bases; unmatched junction nucleotides: 9. CDR3 sequence (DNA): TGTGCCAGCAGCTTCCGGGACAGGGGGTTTCTAGAAGAGACCCAGTACTTC. Translating gives CASSFRDRGFLEETQYF. The full variable domain, rest sourced from reference TRBV7-8 and TRBJ2-5, is GAGVSQSPRYKVAKRGQDVALRCDPISGHVSLFWYQQALGQGPEFLTYFQNEAQLDKSGLPSDRFFAERPEGSVSTLKIQRTQQEDSAVYLCASSFRDRGFLEETQYFGPGTRLLVL.

The chain uses TRBV9 and TRBJ2-1; 9 bases map to TRBD2. The CDR3 runs 14 residues. After removal of 4 bases from V and 13 bases from J, the junction contained 12 bases not matched to a gene. CDR1 and CDR2 (germline): SGDLS, YYNGEE. This chain's CDR3 is CASSPFNSGGYQFF. In nucleotides, the CDR3 is TGTGCCAGCAGCCCTTTCAATAGCGGGGGATACCAGTTCTTC.

The chain links TRBV9 to TRBJ2-3; 9 bases align to TRBD2. V was pared by 3 bases and J by 7 bases, with 9 bases of the junction left unmatched. The CDR3 contains 15 residues. Germline values: CDR1 SGDLS, CDR2 YYNGEE. The CDR3 here is CASSEGGTSMHTQYF. CDR3 bases: TGTGCCAGCAGCGAAGGAGGGACTAGCATGCATACGCAGTATTTT. The full variable domain, with the rest looked up from reference TRBV9 and TRBJ2-3, is DSGVTQTPKHLITATGQRVTLRCSPRSGDLSVYWYQQSLDQGLQFLIQYYNGEERAKGNILERFSAQQFPDLHSELNLSSLELGDSALYFCASSEGGTSMHTQYFGPGTRLTVL.

The chain recombines TRBV5-1 with TRBJ1-1; no firm D call. Germline CDR1 is SGHRS and CDR2 is YFSETQ. With 6 bases removed from V and 5 bases from J, the gap between germline ends came to 14 bases. CDR3 length equals 13 residues. The CDR3 sequence: CASNDGAWTEAFF. The CDR3 nucleotides read TGCGCCAGCAACGATGGAGCTTGGACTGAAGCTTTCTTT. The whole variable domain, remainder taken from reference TRBV5-1 and TRBJ1-1, is KAGVTQTPRYLIKTRGQQVTLSCSPISGHRSVSWYQQTPGQGLQFLFEYFSETQRNKGNFPGRFSGRQFSNSRSEMNVSTLELGDSALYLCASNDGAWTEAFFGQGTRLTVV.

The V gene is TRBV5-1, the J gene TRBJ1-2, with 10 bases matching TRBD1. CDR3 length: 18 residues. Trimming took 4 bases from V and 5 from J; bases not matched to a gene: 17. CDR1 is SGHRS, CDR2 YFSETQ, per germline. CDR3: CASSGIRDRGRPAYGYTF. The CDR3 DNA is TGCGCCAGCAGCGGAATCCGGGACAGGGGTCGGCCTGCTTATGGCTACACCTTC.

CDR3 in DNA: TGTGCCAGCAGCTTACAGGGACAGACTAATGAAAAACTGTTTTTT. It translates to CASSLQGQTNEKLFF. V usage is TRBV7-2 and J usage is TRBJ1-4, with TRBD1 matching over 7 bases. The CDR3 loop spans 15 amino acids. Germline loops: CDR1 SGHTA, CDR2 FQGNSA. V shed 2 bases and J 2 bases; nucleotides not matched to a gene: 2. Supplemented by reference TRBV7-2 and TRBJ1-4, the full variable domain reads GAGVSQSPSNKVTEKGKDVELRCDPISGHTALYWYRQSLGQGLEFLIYFQGNSAPDKSGLPSDRFSAERTGGSVSTLTIQRTQQEDSAVYLCASSLQGQTNEKLFFGSGTQLSVL.

The chain recombines TRBV5-1 with TRBJ2-1, with 11 bases fitting TRBD2. Germline values: CDR1 SGHRS, CDR2 YFSETQ. The CDR3 is 15 amino acids. After removal of 1 base from V and 6 bases from J, the junction contained 3 bases not matched to a gene. In DNA form, the CDR3 reads TGCGCCAGCAGCTTGATAACTAGCGGGGGCAATGAGCAGTTCTTC. Translated: CASSLITSGGNEQFF.

The count of this clone is one. The CDR3 spells CASSELGTGTQETQYF. The CDR3 nucleotides are TGCGCCAGCAGTGAGTTAGGGACAGGGACTCAAGAGACCCAGTACTTC. This rearrangement joins TRBV10-2 to TRBJ2-5; TRBD1 aligns across 9 bases. This CDR3 has 16 residues. The J segment lost 2 bases and the V segment lost 1 base, leaving 5 bases of the junction unmatched. The germline V gene encodes CDR1 WSHSY and CDR2 SAAADI.

This clone came up once. The chain combines TRBV5-1 with TRBJ1-4, with no clear D. Deletions cut 4 bases from V and 0 bases from J, with 13 bases between. Germline V gene sequence: CDR1 SGHRS, CDR2 YFSETQ. The CDR3 covers 16 residues. The DNA of the CDR3 is TGCGCCAGCAGCCCCGGGCGGGGAACAACTAATGAAAAACTGTTTTTT. It translates to CASSPGRGTTNEKLFF.

The rearrangement joins TRBV6-2 or TRBV6-3 to TRBJ2-7; 7 bases map to TRBD1. Germline V gene sequence: CDR1 MNHEY, CDR2 SVGEGT. Unmatched junction bases numbered 3, after V lost 5 bases and J lost 2 bases. CDR3 size: 13 residues. CDR3 protein: CASSRDSTYEQYF. In DNA, the CDR3 is TGTGCCAGCAGTCGGGACAGTACCTACGAGCAGTACTTC.

Details on this clone: Germline is not matched at one junction end, which may reflect a read error. The chain couples TRBV7-7 to TRBJ1-5, with 9 bases lining up with TRBD1. This CDR3 contains 21 residues. Per the germline V gene, CDR1 is SSHAT and CDR2 is FNYEAQ (reference sequence). The CDR3 sequence: CASSFSRLAGQGNSGAQPQHF. The CDR3 region has the DNA TGTGCTAGCAGCTTTAGCCGCCTGGCGGGACAGGGCAACTCGGGGGCTCAGCCCCAGCATTTT. Based on the CDR3 plus reference TRBV7-7 and TRBJ1-5, the full variable domain is GAGVSQSPRYKVTKRGQDVTLRCDPISSHATLYWYQQALGQGPEFLTYFNYEAQPDKSGLPSDRFSAERPEGSISTLTIQRTEQRDSAMYRCASSFSRLAGQGNSGAQPQHFGDGTRLSIL.

V gene TRBV27 combines with J gene TRBJ2-1; 8 bases are shared with TRBD2. There are 16 residues in the CDR3. From germline, CDR1 is MNHEY and CDR2 SMNVEV (reference sequence). J lost 0 bases, V lost 5 bases, and 6 bases had no gene match. CDR3 in amino acids: CASSITGTSSYNEQFF. CDR3 bases: TGTGCCAGCAGTATAACCGGGACTAGCTCCTACAATGAGCAGTTCTTC.

With regard to this clone: At the DNA level, this CDR3 is encoded by other sequences in the same sample as well. The rearrangement joins TRBV4-1 to TRBJ2-7; 9 nucleotides align to TRBD1. J gave up 4 bases and V 0 bases, and 16 bases lay outside the gene matches. The CDR3 totals 19 residues. Germline-derived CDR1 and CDR2 are MGHRA and YSYEKL. The CDR3 bases are TGCGCCAGCAGCCAAGATAGTGGGACAGGGTATAGTCTCACTTACGAGCAGTACTTC. Protein: CASSQDSGTGYSLTYEQYF.

This rearrangement joins TRBV6-5 to TRBJ2-1, with TRBD1 identical over 8 bases. This CDR3 is 15 amino acids long. V was pared by 4 bases and J by 1 base, with 3 bases of the junction left unmatched. Germline loops: CDR1 MNHEY, CDR2 SVGAGI. As DNA, the CDR3 is TGTGCCAGCAGTTCAGACAGGGGTTCCTACAATGAGCAGTTCTTC. Translating it yields CASSSDRGSYNEQFF.

The chain links TRBV6-2 or TRBV6-3 to TRBJ2-1; 11 nucleotides match TRBD2. Germline assignment: CDR1 MNHEY and CDR2 SVGEGT. This CDR3 has 15 amino acids. The V and J ends lost 4 bases and 8 bases, in that order; junction bases with no gene match: 7. The CDR3: CASSFLAGGKDEQFF. CDR3 coding DNA: TGTGCCAGCAGTTTTCTAGCGGGAGGTAAAGATGAGCAGTTCTTC.

The V and J genes are TRBV20-1 and TRBJ1-1, with TRBD1 as a possible D gene (6 bases). The CDR3 runs 10 residues. The germline V gene has CDR1 DFQATT and CDR2 SNEGSKA (reference sequence). CDR3 residues: CRASGDGSFF. DNA of the CDR3: TGCAGGGCCTCAGGGGATGGGTCTTTCTTT.

The chain joins TRBV5-1 to TRBJ1-3; D remains unclear. Trimming pared 0 bases from V and 2 bases from J, leaving 9 bases between. CDR3 size: 15 residues. Germline lookup yields CDR1 SGHRS and CDR2 YFSETQ. The CDR3 sequence is CASSLDNSAGNTIYF. For the CDR3, the DNA is TGCGCCAGCAGCTTGGACAACAGTGCTGGAAACACCATATATTTT.

The chain employs TRBV5-1 and TRBJ2-1; 9 bases agree with TRBD1. V lost 4 bases, J lost 7 bases, and 3 bases stayed unmatched. Germline V gene lookup returns CDR1 SGHRS and CDR2 YFSETQ. The CDR3 has 13 residues. CDR3 sequence: CASSVGQGNEQFF. The CDR3 DNA reads as TGCGCCAGCAGCGTTGGACAGGGGAATGAGCAGTTCTTC.

The rearrangement joins TRBV12-3 or TRBV12-4 to TRBJ2-5, with no clear D. Trimming took 6 bases from V and 2 from J, leaving 10 bases between them. The length of the CDR3 is 13 residues. CDR3 sequence (DNA): TGTGCCAGCAGCCTTGGGCTACAAGAGACCCAGTACTTC. Residues: CASSLGLQETQYF.

The chain links TRBV20-1 to TRBJ1-4; D not certain. Per the germline V gene, CDR1 is DFQATT and CDR2 is SNEGSKA (reference sequence). The CDR3 extends over 13 amino acids. Deletions cut 3 bases from V and 0 bases from J, with 5 bases between. CDR3 protein: CSASRSTNEKLFF. CDR3 coding DNA: TGCAGTGCTAGTCGGTCAACTAATGAAAAACTGTTTTTT.

There are a few counts of this clone. This CDR3 is CASSFRSVTAFF. The CDR3 coding sequence is TGTGCCAGCAGTTTTAGAAGTGTAACGGCTTTCTTT. This sequence joins TRBV12-3 or TRBV12-4 and TRBJ1-1; D gene ambiguous. The CDR3 extends over 12 amino acids. V dropped 3 bases and J dropped 11 bases, with 13 bases sitting between them.